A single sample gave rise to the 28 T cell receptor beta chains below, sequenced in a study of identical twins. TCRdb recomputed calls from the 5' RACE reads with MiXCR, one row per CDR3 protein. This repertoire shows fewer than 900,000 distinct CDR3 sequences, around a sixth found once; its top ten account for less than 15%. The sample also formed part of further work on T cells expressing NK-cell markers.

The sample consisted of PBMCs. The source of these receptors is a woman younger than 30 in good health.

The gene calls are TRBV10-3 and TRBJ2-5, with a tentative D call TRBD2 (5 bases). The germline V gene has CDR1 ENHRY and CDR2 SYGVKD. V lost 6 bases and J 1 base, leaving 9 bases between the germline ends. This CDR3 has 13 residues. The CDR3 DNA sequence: TGTGCCATCAGCGGCGCGGGCCAAGAGACCCAGTACTTC. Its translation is CAISGAGQETQYF.

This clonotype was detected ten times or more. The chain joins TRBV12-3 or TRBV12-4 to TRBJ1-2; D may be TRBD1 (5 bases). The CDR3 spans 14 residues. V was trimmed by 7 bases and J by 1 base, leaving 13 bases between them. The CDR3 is CASTYGTYNYGYTF. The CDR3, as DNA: TGTGCCAGCACCTACGGGACCTATAACTATGGCTACACCTTC.

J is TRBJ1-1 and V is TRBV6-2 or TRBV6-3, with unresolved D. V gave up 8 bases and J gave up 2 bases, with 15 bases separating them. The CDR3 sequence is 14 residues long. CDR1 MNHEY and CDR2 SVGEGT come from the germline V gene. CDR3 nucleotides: TGTGCCAGCGGTACCATTTGGGGAAACACTGAAGCTTTCTTT. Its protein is CASGTIWGNTEAFF.

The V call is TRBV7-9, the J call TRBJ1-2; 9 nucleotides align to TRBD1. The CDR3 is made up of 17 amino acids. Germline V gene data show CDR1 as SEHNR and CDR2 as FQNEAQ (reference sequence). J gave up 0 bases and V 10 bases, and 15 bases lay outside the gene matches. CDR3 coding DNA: TGTGCCACCTCGGTACGGACAGGGGTGGTTACTAACTATGGCTACACCTTC. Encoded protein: CATSVRTGVVTNYGYTF.

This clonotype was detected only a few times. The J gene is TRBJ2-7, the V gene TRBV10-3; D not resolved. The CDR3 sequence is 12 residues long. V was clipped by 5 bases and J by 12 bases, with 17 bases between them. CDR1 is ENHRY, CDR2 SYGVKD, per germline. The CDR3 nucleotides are TGTGCCATCAGTCCCGAGTCGCCTCGGCGGTACTTC. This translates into CAISPESPRRYF.

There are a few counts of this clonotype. Written as DNA, the CDR3 is TGCAGCGCTACCGGGATCAACGTCTACGAGCAGTACTTC. Residues: CSATGINVYEQYF. The J gene is TRBJ2-7, the V gene TRBV29-1; tentative D call: TRBD2 (5 bases). CDR1 SQVTM and CDR2 ANQGSEA come from the germline V gene. The V gene lost 7 bases and the J gene lost 3 bases, with 16 bases spanning the gap. CDR3 length: 13 amino acids.

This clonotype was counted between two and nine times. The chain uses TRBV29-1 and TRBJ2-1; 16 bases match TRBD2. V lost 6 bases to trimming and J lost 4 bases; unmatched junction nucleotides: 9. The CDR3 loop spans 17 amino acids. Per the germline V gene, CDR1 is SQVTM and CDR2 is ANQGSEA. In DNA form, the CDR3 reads TGCAGCGTAACCGGGACTAGCGGGGGGGGTTCATACAATGAGCAGTTCTTC. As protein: CSVTGTSGGGSYNEQFF.

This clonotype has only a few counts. The CDR3 loop reads CASSMGAGERYNEQFF. CDR3 nucleotide sequence: TGTGCCAGTAGTATGGGAGCGGGGGAGAGGTACAATGAGCAGTTCTTC. The chain recombines TRBV19 with TRBJ2-1; TRBD2 matches at 8 bases. V lost 3 bases and J lost 4; bases outside the gene matches: 8. This CDR3 is built from 16 residues. Germline V CDR1 and CDR2: LNHDA, SQIVND (reference sequence). The complete variable domain, with remaining parts taken from reference TRBV19 and TRBJ2-1, reads DGGITQSPKYLFRKEGQNVTLSCEQNLNHDAMYWYRQDPGQGLRLIYYSQIVNDFQKGDIAEGYSVSREKKESFPLTVTSAQKNPTAFYLCASSMGAGERYNEQFFGPGTRLTVL.

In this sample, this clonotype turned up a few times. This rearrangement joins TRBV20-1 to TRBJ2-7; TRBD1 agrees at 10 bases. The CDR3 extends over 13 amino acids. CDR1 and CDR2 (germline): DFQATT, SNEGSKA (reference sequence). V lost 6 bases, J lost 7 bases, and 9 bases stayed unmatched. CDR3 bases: TGCAGTGCCGTCCGGGACAGGGGATTAGAGCAGTACTTC. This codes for CSAVRDRGLEQYF.

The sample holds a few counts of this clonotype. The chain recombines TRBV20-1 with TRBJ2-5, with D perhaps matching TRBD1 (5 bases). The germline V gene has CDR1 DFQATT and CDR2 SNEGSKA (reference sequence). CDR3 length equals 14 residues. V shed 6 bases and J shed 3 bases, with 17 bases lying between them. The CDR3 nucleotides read TGCAGTGCCAGGGCGCGTGCGATTAAAGAGACCCAGTACTTC. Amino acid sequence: CSARARAIKETQYF.

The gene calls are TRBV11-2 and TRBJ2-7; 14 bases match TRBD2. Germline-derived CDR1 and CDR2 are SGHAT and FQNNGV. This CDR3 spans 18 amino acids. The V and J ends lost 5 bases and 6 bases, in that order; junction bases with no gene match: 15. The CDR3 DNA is TGTGCCAGCAGCCCAGGGACTAGCGGGGGCGATAACCTCCTCGAGCAGTACTTC. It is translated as CASSPGTSGGDNLLEQYF.

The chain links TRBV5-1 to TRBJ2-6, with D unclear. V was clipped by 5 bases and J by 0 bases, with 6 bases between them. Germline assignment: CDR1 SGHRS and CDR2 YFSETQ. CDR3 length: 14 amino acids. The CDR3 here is CASSTSSGANVLTF. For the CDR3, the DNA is TGCGCCAGCAGTACCAGCTCTGGGGCCAACGTCCTGACTTTC.

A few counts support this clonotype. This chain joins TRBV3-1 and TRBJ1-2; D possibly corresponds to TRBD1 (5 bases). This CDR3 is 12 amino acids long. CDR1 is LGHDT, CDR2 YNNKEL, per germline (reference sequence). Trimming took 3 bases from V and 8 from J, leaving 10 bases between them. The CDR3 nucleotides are TGTGCCAGCAGCCAGAGGGACCTAGGCTACACCTTC. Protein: CASSQRDLGYTF.

The chain's CDR3 is CASNGGAGVFNEQFF. For the CDR3, the DNA is TGCGCCAGCAATGGGGGAGCGGGAGTGTTCAATGAGCAGTTCTTC. The V call is TRBV10-2, the J call TRBJ2-1; 8 nucleotides match TRBD2. V lost 7 bases to trimming and J lost 6 bases; unmatched junction nucleotides: 11. Germline V gene data show CDR1 as WSHSY and CDR2 as SAAADI. This CDR3 is built from 15 residues.

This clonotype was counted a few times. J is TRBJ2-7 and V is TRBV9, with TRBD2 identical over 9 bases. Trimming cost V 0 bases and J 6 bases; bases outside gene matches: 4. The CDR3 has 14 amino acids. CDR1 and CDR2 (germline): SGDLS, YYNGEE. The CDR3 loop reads CASSVVSGSGEQYF. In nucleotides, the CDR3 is TGTGCCAGCAGCGTAGTTAGCGGGAGTGGCGAGCAGTACTTC.

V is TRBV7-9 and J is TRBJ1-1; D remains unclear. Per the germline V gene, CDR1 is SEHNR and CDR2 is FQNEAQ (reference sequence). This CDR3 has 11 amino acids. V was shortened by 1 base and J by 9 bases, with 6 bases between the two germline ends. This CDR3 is CASSLEGKAFF. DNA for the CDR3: TGTGCCAGCAGCTTAGAAGGAAAAGCTTTCTTT.

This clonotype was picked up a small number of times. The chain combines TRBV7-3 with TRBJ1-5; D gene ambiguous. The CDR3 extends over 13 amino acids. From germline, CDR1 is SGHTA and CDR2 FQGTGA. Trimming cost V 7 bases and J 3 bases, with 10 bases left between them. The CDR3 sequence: CASTKNINQPQHF. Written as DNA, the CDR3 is TGTGCCAGCACCAAGAATATCAATCAGCCCCAGCATTTT. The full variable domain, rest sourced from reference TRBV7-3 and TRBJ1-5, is GAGVSQTPSNKVTEKGKYVELRCDPISGHTALYWYRQSLGQGPEFLIYFQGTGAADDSGLPNDRFFAVRPEGSVSTLKIQRTERGDSAVYLCASTKNINQPQHFGDGTRLSIL.

Here the CDR3 DNA reads TGTGCCAGCAGCAGCGACAGTCTTTATAGGGAAAAACTGTTTTTT. Translated: CASSSDSLYREKLFF. The genes are TRBV7-2 and TRBJ1-4, with D tentatively TRBD1 (5 bases). The V gene's germline CDR1 is SGHTA and CDR2 FQGNSA. Trimming cost V 5 bases and J 8 bases, with 18 bases left between them. CDR3 length: 15 amino acids. Variable domain in full (rest from reference TRBV7-2 and TRBJ1-4): GAGVSQSPSNKVTEKGKDVELRCDPISGHTALYWYRQSLGQGLEFLIYFQGNSAPDKSGLPSDRFSAERTGGSVSTLTIQRTQQEDSAVYLCASSSDSLYREKLFFGSGTQLSVL.

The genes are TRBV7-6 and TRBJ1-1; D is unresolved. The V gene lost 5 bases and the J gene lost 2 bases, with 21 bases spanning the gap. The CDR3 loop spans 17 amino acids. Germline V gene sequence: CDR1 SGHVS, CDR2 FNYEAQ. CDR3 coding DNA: TGTGCCAGCAGCAGCAGGACGGATTGGTATCTTAACACTGAAGCTTTCTTT. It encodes CASSSRTDWYLNTEAFF.

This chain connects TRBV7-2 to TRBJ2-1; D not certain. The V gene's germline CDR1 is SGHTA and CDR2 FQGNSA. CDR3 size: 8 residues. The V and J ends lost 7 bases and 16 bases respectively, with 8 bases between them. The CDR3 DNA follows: TGTGCCAGCACCCCCCAATTCTTC. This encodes CASTPQFF.

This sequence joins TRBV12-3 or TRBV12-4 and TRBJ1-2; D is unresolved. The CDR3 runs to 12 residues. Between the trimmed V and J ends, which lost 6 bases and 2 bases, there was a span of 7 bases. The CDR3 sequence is CASRRGNYGYTF. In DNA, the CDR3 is TGTGCCAGCAGGCGAGGGAACTATGGCTACACCTTC.

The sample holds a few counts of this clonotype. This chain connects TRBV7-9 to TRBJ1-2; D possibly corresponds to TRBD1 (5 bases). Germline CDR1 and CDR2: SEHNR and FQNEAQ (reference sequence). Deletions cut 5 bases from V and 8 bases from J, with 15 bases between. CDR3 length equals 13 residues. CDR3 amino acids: CASSTTGAIGYTF. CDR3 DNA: TGTGCCAGCAGCACAACAGGAGCGATAGGCTACACCTTC.

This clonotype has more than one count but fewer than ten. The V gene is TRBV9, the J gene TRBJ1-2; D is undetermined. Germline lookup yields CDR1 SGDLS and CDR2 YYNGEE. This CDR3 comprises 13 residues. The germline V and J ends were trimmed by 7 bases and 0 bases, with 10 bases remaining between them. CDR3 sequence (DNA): TGTGCCAGCGGCCTACAGACTAACTATGGCTACACCTTC. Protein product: CASGLQTNYGYTF. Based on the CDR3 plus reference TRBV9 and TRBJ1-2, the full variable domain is DSGVTQTPKHLITATGQRVTLRCSPRSGDLSVYWYQQSLDQGLQFLIQYYNGEERAKGNILERFSAQQFPDLHSELNLSSLELGDSALYFCASGLQTNYGYTFGSGTRLTVV.

This CDR3 is CASGRQATTGPYEQYF. CDR3 nucleotides: TGTGCCAGTGGACGGCAGGCCACAACGGGCCCCTACGAGCAGTACTTC. The rearrangement joins TRBV19 to TRBJ2-7; D is unclear. V was clipped by 8 bases and J by 2 bases, with 22 bases between them. The V gene's germline CDR1 is LNHDA and CDR2 SQIVND (reference sequence). The length of the CDR3 is 16 residues.

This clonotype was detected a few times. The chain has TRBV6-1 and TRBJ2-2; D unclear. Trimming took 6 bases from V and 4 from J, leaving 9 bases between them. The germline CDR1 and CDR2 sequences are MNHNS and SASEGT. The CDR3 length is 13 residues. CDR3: CASSLFSTGELFF. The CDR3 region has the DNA TGTGCCAGCAGCCTCTTCAGCACCGGGGAGCTGTTTTTT.

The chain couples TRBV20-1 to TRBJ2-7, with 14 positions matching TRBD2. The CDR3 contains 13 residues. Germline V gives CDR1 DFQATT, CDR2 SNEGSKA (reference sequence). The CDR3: CGGTSGSSYEQYF. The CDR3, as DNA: TGCGGGGGGACTAGCGGGAGCTCCTACGAGCAGTACTTC.

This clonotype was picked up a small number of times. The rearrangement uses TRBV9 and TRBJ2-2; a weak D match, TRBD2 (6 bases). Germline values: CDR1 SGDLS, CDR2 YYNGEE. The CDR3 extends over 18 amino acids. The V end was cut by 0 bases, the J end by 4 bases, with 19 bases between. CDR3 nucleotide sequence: TGTGCCAGCAGCGTAGGACGTCCTCAAGGGGAGGTCACCGGGGAGCTGTTTTTT. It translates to CASSVGRPQGEVTGELFF.

The CDR3 spells CASSLNPGNTIYF. CDR3 sequence (DNA): TGTGCCAGCAGCTTAAACCCTGGAAACACCATATATTTT. V gene TRBV5-5 combines with J gene TRBJ1-3, with D unclear. V lost 2 bases to trimming and J lost 2 bases, with 5 bases between them. Germline values: CDR1 SGHKS, CDR2 YYEKEE (reference sequence). The CDR3 spans 13 residues.